These 31 T cell receptor beta chains originate from one sample sequenced in a study of blood T cell repertoires in COVID-19. TCRdb keeps only in-frame clones here, not all; method: immunoSEQ multiplex PCR. The repertoire includes about 140,000 clones, 79% of them detected once, and under 4.5% sits in the top ten. Material: peripheral blood. Receptors originate from a man aged 55 to 70 with acute or convalescent COVID-19.

The chain has TRBV4-2 and TRBJ1-6; tentatively, D is TRBD1 (5 bases). Germline V gene data show CDR1 as LGHNA and CDR2 as YNFKEQ. CDR3 length: 16 residues. Trimming pared 0 bases from V and 9 bases from J, leaving 15 bases between. CDR3: CASSQDLGGDGSPLHF. CDR3 nucleotide sequence: TGTGCCAGCAGCCAAGATCTAGGAGGGGACGGTTCACCCCTCCACTTT.

The chain recombines TRBV9 with TRBJ1-2; D unclear. From germline, CDR1 is SGDLS and CDR2 YYNGEE. The CDR3 runs 13 residues. Trimming pared 3 bases from V and 3 bases from J, leaving 9 bases between. The CDR3 here is CASSARRDYGYTF. CDR3 DNA: TGTGCCAGCAGCGCCCGGAGAGACTATGGCTACACCTTC.

The sample holds one count of this clone. V gene TRBV19 combines with J gene TRBJ1-2; 7 positions agree with TRBD1. The J segment lost 4 bases and the V segment lost 3 bases, leaving 11 bases of the junction unmatched. Germline V gives CDR1 LNHDA, CDR2 SQIVND (reference sequence). The CDR3 sequence is 16 residues long. This CDR3 is CASSILSGGQLYGYTF. The CDR3 DNA follows: TGTGCCAGTAGTATTCTCTCCGGGGGACAGCTCTATGGCTACACCTTC.

The chain joins TRBV15 to TRBJ1-6; no clear D gene. The CDR3 runs 12 residues. CDR1 is LNHNV and CDR2 is YYDKDF in the germline V gene (reference sequence). With 6 bases removed from V and 6 bases from J, the gap between germline ends came to 6 bases. The CDR3 sequence is CATRISNSPLHF. In DNA form, the CDR3 reads TGTGCCACCAGAATCAGTAATTCACCCCTCCACTTT.

This chain joins TRBV7-8 and TRBJ1-4; TRBD1 matches at 7 bases. Trimming removed 4 bases from V and 3 bases from J; junction bases left unmatched: 5. The CDR3 has 15 amino acids. CDR1 and CDR2 from the germline V gene are SGHVS and FQNEAQ. CDR3 DNA sequence: TGTGCCAGCAGCTCGACCGGGACAGCTAATGAAAAACTGTTTTTT. Protein product: CASSSTGTANEKLFF.

V and J are TRBV6-6 and TRBJ1-2; 9 bases map to TRBD1. Trimming took 7 bases from V and 5 from J; bases not matched to a gene: 14. CDR1 and CDR2 from the germline V gene are MNHNY and SVGAGI (reference sequence). The CDR3 totals 16 residues. In DNA form, the CDR3 reads TGTGCCAGCACCAGACTTTCGACAGGGGGGAGATATGGCTACACCTTC. It encodes CASTRLSTGGRYGYTF.

The sample holds many counts of this clone. The chain links TRBV5-6 to TRBJ2-7, with D uncertain. Germline-derived CDR1 and CDR2 are SGHDT and YYEEEE. The V end lost 2 bases, the J end lost 6 bases, and 9 bases lay between the germline ends. CDR3 length: 12 residues. In DNA form, the CDR3 reads TGTGCCAGCAGCTTCTTGGCAGGCGAGCAGTACTTC. Protein sequence: CASSFLAGEQYF.

The DNA for the CDR3 is TGTGCCAGTAGTATCCGGCAGGGTGGCAGCAATCAGCCCCAGCATTTT. It yields the protein CASSIRQGGSNQPQHF. The chain has TRBV19 and TRBJ1-5; perhaps TRBD1 as D (5 bases). V gave up 3 bases and J gave up 1 base, with 13 bases separating them. Looked up from germline, CDR1 is LNHDA and CDR2 is SQIVND (reference sequence). The length of the CDR3 is 16 residues. Filled out from reference TRBV19 and TRBJ1-5, the complete variable domain reads DGGITQSPKYLFRKEGQNVTLSCEQNLNHDAMYWYRQDPGQGLRLIYYSQIVNDFQKGDIAEGYSVSREKKESFPLTVTSAQKNPTAFYLCASSIRQGGSNQPQHFGDGTRLSIL.

The gene calls are TRBV5-6 and TRBJ1-2, with D possibly matching TRBD1 (5 bases). V was cut by 2 bases and J by 4 bases, with 9 bases left in between. The CDR3 covers 13 residues. Germline V lookup: CDR1 SGHDT, CDR2 YYEEEE. The CDR3 bases are TGTGCCAGCAGCTTAGACAGCCCCTATGGCTACACCTTC. Translated, it gives CASSLDSPYGYTF.

V and J are TRBV2 and TRBJ1-5; TRBD1 matches 7 bases. The trim removed 0 bases at V and 9 bases at J, leaving 11 bases unmatched. The germline V gene has CDR1 SNHLY and CDR2 FYNNEI. The CDR3 is 16 amino acids. The DNA of the CDR3 is TGTGCCAGCAGTGAAGCCAGACAGGGTGGGGGATCGCCCCAGCATTTT. Translating gives CASSEARQGGGSPQHF.

The chain has TRBV6-2 or TRBV6-3 and TRBJ2-4; D gene ambiguous. CDR3 size: 13 residues. V gave up 2 bases and J gave up 8 bases, with 10 bases separating them. Germline CDR1 reads MNHEY; CDR2 reads SVGEGT. The CDR3 nucleotides read TGTGCCAGCAGTTACACGGGTGTCCACATTCAGTACTTC. Its translation: CASSYTGVHIQYF.

This clone came up many times. This chain connects TRBV18 to TRBJ2-1; D unresolved. Germline CDR1 and CDR2: KGHSH and LQKENI. Trimming pared 6 bases from V and 8 bases from J, leaving 5 bases between. The CDR3 loop spans 10 amino acids. The CDR3 spells CASSPDEQFF. The DNA for the CDR3 is TGTGCCAGCTCTCCGGATGAGCAGTTCTTC.

The chain recombines TRBV19 with TRBJ1-1; D gene ambiguous. The CDR3 is 13 amino acids. Trimming removed 6 bases from V and 4 bases from J, with 12 bases in between. Germline V gives CDR1 LNHDA, CDR2 SQIVND (reference sequence). CDR3 bases: TGTGCCAGTAGCCCGGACTATGGCACTGAAGCTTTCTTT. Amino acids: CASSPDYGTEAFF.

This chain links TRBV2 with TRBJ2-6, with 9 bases matching TRBD1. Trimming at V came to 6 bases and at J to 2 bases, leaving 11 bases not matched to a gene. This CDR3 is built from 18 residues. Germline values: CDR1 SNHLY, CDR2 FYNNEI. In DNA form, the CDR3 reads TGTGCCAGCAGCAACTCCCGGGACAGGGACCCTGGGGCCAACGTCCTGACTTTC. It encodes CASSNSRDRDPGANVLTF.

The V gene is TRBV24-1, the J gene TRBJ1-1; D is unresolved. The CDR3 totals 13 residues. In germline, CDR1 is KGHDR, CDR2 SFDVKD. Trimming took 8 bases from V and 5 from J, leaving 14 bases between them. In DNA, the CDR3 is TGTGCCACCATGGGCCTCCTTGGAACTGAAGCTTTCTTT. Translating it yields CATMGLLGTEAFF.

This clone was counted at least ten times. This sequence joins TRBV10-3 and TRBJ2-5, with D possibly matching TRBD2 (6 bases). Germline assignment: CDR1 ENHRY and CDR2 SYGVKD. CDR3 length equals 14 residues. Trimming took off 2 bases at V and 5 bases at J, with 12 bases between the two ends. Written as DNA, the CDR3 is TGTGCCATCAGTGAGGGAGGGGCAAGGGAGACCCAGTACTTC. It is translated as CAISEGGARETQYF.

The CDR3 loop is CASTQTLTGGYTF. The CDR3 coding sequence is TGTGCCAGCACGCAAACCCTCACGGGTGGCTACACCTTC. This chain joins TRBV12-3 or TRBV12-4 and TRBJ1-2; D is ambiguous. Trimming removed 7 bases at V and 7 bases at J, with 16 bases between. The CDR3 length is 13 residues.

This rearrangement joins TRBV5-1 to TRBJ1-1, with 9 bases matching TRBD1. This CDR3 spans 17 amino acids. After removal of 4 bases from V and 4 bases from J, the junction contained 14 bases not matched to a gene. CDR1 and CDR2 from the germline V gene are SGHRS and YFSETQ. CDR3 nucleotide sequence: TGCGCCAGCAGCCCAGTCCCGGGACAGGGTTTCGGCACTGAAGCTTTCTTT. It encodes CASSPVPGQGFGTEAFF.

This clone has just a few counts. CDR3 coding DNA: TGTGCCAGCAGCTTAGAAATCCCAGGGTCTGGCTACACCTTC. Translated: CASSLEIPGSGYTF. This chain joins TRBV11-2 and TRBJ1-2; TRBD1 might be the D (5 bases). Germline V gives CDR1 SGHAT, CDR2 FQNNGV. The germline V and J ends were trimmed by 0 bases and 7 bases, with 12 bases remaining between them. This CDR3 region has 14 residues.

The chain uses TRBV5-4 and TRBJ1-2; weak D call: TRBD1 (6 bases). This CDR3 contains 14 residues. The V end lost 4 bases, the J end lost 4 bases, and 14 bases lay between the germline ends. Germline-derived CDR1 and CDR2 are SGHNT and YYREEE (reference sequence). This CDR3 is CASSPGGDIYGYTF. CDR3 DNA sequence: TGTGCCAGCAGCCCCGGTGGGGACATCTATGGCTACACCTTC.

The rearrangement links TRBV7-2 to TRBJ2-7; D ambiguous. Germline CDR1 reads SGHTA; CDR2 reads FQGNSA. The CDR3 length is 11 residues. Trimming shortened V by 5 bases and J by 7 bases, and 9 bases separated the two germline ends. The CDR3 reads CASSNSKEQYF. CDR3 in DNA: TGTGCCAGCAGCAACTCGAAGGAGCAGTACTTC.

The chain links TRBV9 to TRBJ1-1; D unresolved. This CDR3 has 13 residues. Per germline, CDR1 SGDLS and CDR2 YYNGEE. Trimming removed 0 bases at V and 5 bases at J, with 8 bases between. CDR3 loop: CASSVVRDTEAFF. The DNA of the CDR3 is TGTGCCAGCAGCGTAGTGCGCGATACTGAAGCTTTCTTT.

This clone appeared a few times. This chain uses TRBV7-2 with TRBJ2-1; 14 nucleotides match TRBD2. Per the germline V gene, CDR1 is SGHTA and CDR2 is FQGNSA. Trimming took 6 bases from V and 1 from J; bases not matched to a gene: 5. The CDR3 is 17 residues long. DNA of the CDR3: TGTGCCAGCAGGGGACTAGCGGGAGCGCTTTCCTACAATGAGCAGTTCTTC. This gives the protein CASRGLAGALSYNEQFF. Using reference TRBV7-2 and TRBJ2-1 for the parts outside the CDR3, the full variable domain is GAGVSQSPSNKVTEKGKDVELRCDPISGHTALYWYRQSLGQGLEFLIYFQGNSAPDKSGLPSDRFSAERTGGSVSTLTIQRTQQEDSAVYLCASRGLAGALSYNEQFFGPGTRLTVL.

The CDR3 sequence: CASSIAGALGQPQHF. The CDR3 DNA reads TGCGCCAGCAGCATCGCAGGGGCGCTAGGACAGCCCCAGCATTTT. The V and J genes are TRBV5-1 and TRBJ1-5, with a weak D call TRBD1 (6 bases). The CDR3 sequence is 15 residues long. Germline CDR1 and CDR2: SGHRS and YFSETQ. V was cut by 4 bases and J by 7 bases, with 18 bases left in between.

V and J are TRBV29-1 and TRBJ2-1, with TRBD2 matching 10 bases. The CDR3 length is 16 residues. The V segment lost 3 bases and the J segment 2 bases; nucleotides outside the gene matches: 7. In germline, CDR1 is SQVTM, CDR2 ANQGSEA. CDR3 residues: CSVDGRTSGPYNEQFF. Written as DNA, the CDR3 is TGCAGCGTTGATGGCAGGACTAGCGGTCCCTACAATGAGCAGTTCTTC.

This chain links TRBV5-6 with TRBJ1-1, with 8 bases aligning to TRBD1. From germline, CDR1 is SGHDT and CDR2 YYEEEE. After removal of 7 bases from V and 0 bases from J, the junction contained 5 bases not matched to a gene. The CDR3 totals 14 residues. Written as DNA, the CDR3 is TGTGCCAGCCATCCAGGGGGCATGAACACTGAAGCTTTCTTT. This gives the protein CASHPGGMNTEAFF.

This clone showed up just once. The chain combines TRBV28 with TRBJ2-5; D perhaps matches TRBD2 (5 bases). V lost 2 bases, J lost 0 bases, and 10 bases lay in between. The germline CDR1 and CDR2 sequences are MDHEN and SYDVKM. The CDR3 covers 15 residues. The CDR3, as DNA: TGTGCCAGCAGTTTACTCACGGGGAACCAAGAGACCCAGTACTTC. Its translation is CASSLLTGNQETQYF.

The rearrangement links TRBV25-1 to TRBJ1-3, with D possibly matching TRBD1 (5 bases). This CDR3 region has 14 residues. With 6 bases removed from V and 1 base from J, the gap between germline ends came to 10 bases. Germline-derived CDR1 and CDR2 are MGHDK and SYGVNS. The CDR3 loop reads CASRPSGSGNTIYF. The CDR3 DNA reads TGTGCCAGCAGACCCTCAGGGTCTGGAAACACCATATATTTT. The variable domain in full, completed from reference TRBV25-1 and TRBJ1-3, reads EADIYQTPRYLVIGTGKKITLECSQTMGHDKMYWYQQDPGMELHLIHYSYGVNSTEKGDLSSESTVSRIRTEHFPLTLESARPSHTSQYLCASRPSGSGNTIYFGEGSWLTVV.

The CDR3 DNA follows: TGTGCCAGCAGTGAACTAGCGGGATCAGATACGCAGTATTTT. This codes for CASSELAGSDTQYF. This chain links TRBV6-4 with TRBJ2-3; 10 bases fit TRBD2. J lost 4 bases, V lost 3 bases, and 1 base had no gene match. In germline, CDR1 is MRHNA, CDR2 SNTAGT. This CDR3 contains 14 residues.

The chain joins TRBV19 to TRBJ1-4, with 7 bases identical to TRBD1. This CDR3 spans 16 amino acids. Trimming took 5 bases from V and 3 from J; bases not matched to a gene: 9. The germline V gene encodes CDR1 LNHDA and CDR2 SQIVND (reference sequence). CDR3 region: CASSQGQRVPNEKLFF. Here the CDR3 DNA reads TGTGCCAGTAGTCAGGGACAGCGGGTCCCTAATGAAAAACTGTTTTTT.

The V and J genes are TRBV19 and TRBJ1-2, with a possible D match to TRBD1 (6 bases). V was cut by 8 bases and J by 8 bases, with 15 bases left in between. CDR3 length: 12 amino acids. CDR1 and CDR2 from the germline V gene are LNHDA and SQIVND (reference sequence). CDR3 sequence: CASLGGPGGYTF. Written as DNA, the CDR3 is TGTGCCAGTCTCGGGGGGCCAGGGGGCTACACCTTC.